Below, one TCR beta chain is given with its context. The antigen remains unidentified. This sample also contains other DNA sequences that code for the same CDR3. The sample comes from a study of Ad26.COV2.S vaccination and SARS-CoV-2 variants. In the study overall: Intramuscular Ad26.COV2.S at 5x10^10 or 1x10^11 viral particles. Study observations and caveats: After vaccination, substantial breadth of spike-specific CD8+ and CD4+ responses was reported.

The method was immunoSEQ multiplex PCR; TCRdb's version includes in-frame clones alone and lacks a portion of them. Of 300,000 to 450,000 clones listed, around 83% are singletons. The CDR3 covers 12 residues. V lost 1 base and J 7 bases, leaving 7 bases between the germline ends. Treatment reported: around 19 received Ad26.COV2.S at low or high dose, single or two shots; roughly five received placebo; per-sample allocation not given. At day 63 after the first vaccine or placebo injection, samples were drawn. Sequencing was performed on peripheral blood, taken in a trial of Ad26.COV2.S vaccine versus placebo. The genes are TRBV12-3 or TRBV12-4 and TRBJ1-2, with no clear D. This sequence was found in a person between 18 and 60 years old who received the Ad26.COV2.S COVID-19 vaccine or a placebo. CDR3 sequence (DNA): TGTGCCAGCAGTTTAGAAGGCTTTGGCTACACCTTC. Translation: CASSLEGFGYTF.